This T cell receptor (beta chain) was documented in a study of cytomegalovirus exposure and HLA in healthy donors. PCR employed 60 Vbeta and 13 Jbeta primers. Only in-frame clones appear in the TCRdb table, and some are missing; sequencing was by immunoSEQ multiplex PCR. The sample consists of 97,000 or so clones, approximately 64% of them appearing once. About this clone itself: What it recognizes is unknown.

Trimming cost V 0 bases and J 8 bases; bases outside gene matches: 9. The germline V gene has CDR1 MGHRA and CDR2 YSYEKL. The CDR3 runs 17 residues. Study-level findings and limits: In terms of immune exposure information, only CMV serostatus was available. In presence/absence analyses, roughly uniform sequencing depth across donors was assumed.

Specimen: PBMCs. The sequence was collected from a human donor in good health. This rearrangement joins TRBV4-1 to TRBJ2-1; 11 bases are shared with TRBD1. The chain's CDR3 is CASSQDHGGQGAHEQFF. CDR3 bases: TGCGCCAGCAGCCAAGATCATGGCGGACAGGGGGCACATGAGCAGTTCTTC.